These T cell receptor beta chains were read from a single sample in a study of T cell responses to AZD1222 COVID-19 vaccine. Only in-frame clones appear in the TCRdb table, and some are missing; sequencing was by immunoSEQ multiplex PCR. The repertoire holds under 200,000 clones, roughly 91% seen once, with roughly 0.98% in the top ten. The sequencing here drew on peripheral blood, taken on day 0 of AZD1222 vaccination. The receptors come from an adult in good health. Each CDR3 is given with its conserved first and last residue. Fields, in order: V gene, J gene, D gene, CDR3 protein, CDR3 DNA. The D gene is left open where the match is weak.

v_gene: TRBV6-5; j_gene: TRBJ1-4; d_gene: .; CDR3aa: CAAVEAGAEKLFF; CDR3nt: TGTGCCGCCGTTGAGGCCGGAGCCGAAAAACTGTTTTTT
v_gene: TRBV13; j_gene: TRBJ2-7; d_gene: TRBD1; CDR3aa: CASSFRQGWNYEQYF; CDR3nt: TGTGCCAGCAGCTTTCGACAGGGTTGGAACTACGAGCAGTACTTC
v_gene: TRBV5-5; j_gene: TRBJ1-2; d_gene: .; CDR3aa: CASSPEAFTSFYGYTF; CDR3nt: TGTGCCAGCAGCCCCGAAGCTTTTACATCGTTTTATGGCTACACCTTC
v_gene: TRBV27; j_gene: TRBJ2-5; d_gene: TRBD2; CDR3aa: CASSLPGEGPETQYF; CDR3nt: TGTGCCAGCAGTTTACCGGGGGAGGGCCCGGAGACCCAGTACTTC
v_gene: TRBV18; j_gene: TRBJ2-5; d_gene: .; CDR3aa: CASAGSGYQETQYF; CDR3nt: TGTGCCAGCGCCGGCAGCGGCTACCAAGAGACCCAGTACTTC
v_gene: TRBV5-1; j_gene: TRBJ1-4; d_gene: .; CDR3aa: CASSLGGWGATNEKLFF; CDR3nt: TGCGCCAGCAGCTTGGGGGGTTGGGGTGCAACTAATGAAAAACTGTTTTTT
v_gene: TRBV21-1; j_gene: TRBJ2-3; d_gene: .; CDR3aa: CASSNSPPSTDTQYF; CDR3nt: TGTGCCAGCAGCAATTCGCCACCTAGCACAGATACGCAGTATTTT
v_gene: TRBV5-6; j_gene: TRBJ1-3; d_gene: .; CDR3aa: CASSLYNSGNTIYF; CDR3nt: TGTGCCAGCAGCTTATATAACTCTGGAAACACCATATATTTT
v_gene: TRBV19; j_gene: TRBJ2-3; d_gene: .; CDR3aa: CASSIRGNTDTQYF; CDR3nt: TGTGCCAGTAGTATCAGGGGTAATACAGATACGCAGTATTTT
v_gene: TRBV27; j_gene: TRBJ1-1; d_gene: .; CDR3aa: CASSVESRVRGTEAFF; CDR3nt: TGTGCCAGCAGTGTAGAATCCAGGGTGAGGGGGACTGAAGCTTTCTTT
v_gene: TRBV7-9; j_gene: TRBJ1-1; d_gene: .; CDR3aa: CASSLELNRDEAFF; CDR3nt: TGTGCCAGCAGCTTAGAACTAAACAGGGATGAAGCTTTCTTT
v_gene: TRBV6-1; j_gene: TRBJ2-7; d_gene: .; CDR3aa: CASSEGHYEQYF; CDR3nt: TGTGCCAGCAGTGAAGGGCACTACGAGCAGTACTTC
v_gene: TRBV3-1/TRBV3-2; j_gene: TRBJ2-1; d_gene: .; CDR3aa: CASSQGGGALNEQFF; CDR3nt: TGTGCCAGCAGCCAGGGGGGCGGGGCCCTCAATGAGCAGTTCTTC
v_gene: TRBV29-1; j_gene: TRBJ2-5; d_gene: TRBD2; CDR3aa: CSAELGVAGRQETQYF; CDR3nt: TGCAGCGCTGAACTGGGGGTAGCGGGGCGGCAAGAGACCCAGTACTTC